One sample yielded the 28 T cell receptor beta chains listed below, sequenced in a study of shared clonotypes between healthy human individuals. TCRdb's table, derived via immunoSEQ multiplex PCR, lists solely in-frame clones and lacks some. Counted here are under 650,000 clones, 95% to 97% occurring once; the ten biggest clones make up about 0.057%. Source material: naive CD4+ T cells sorted from blood. Subset given: CD45RA+ positively selected. The receptors here all came from a woman younger than 45 in good health.

The J gene is TRBJ1-1, the V gene TRBV29-1; D possibly corresponds to TRBD1 (5 bases). Germline V gene sequence: CDR1 SQVTM, CDR2 ANQGSEA. V lost 5 bases to trimming and J lost 7 bases, with 17 bases between them. The CDR3 extends over 13 amino acids. The CDR3 spells CSVSGTAYFEAFF. CDR3 bases: TGCAGCGTTTCCGGGACGGCTTACTTTGAAGCTTTCTTT.

The V gene is TRBV9, the J gene TRBJ1-3; D unclear. This CDR3 has 16 residues. V was shortened by 2 bases and J by 0 bases, with 12 bases between the two germline ends. Germline V gene lookup returns CDR1 SGDLS and CDR2 YYNGEE. CDR3 in DNA: TGTGCCAGCAGCGTCCAGAGCCGGAGCTCTGGAAACACCATATATTTT. This codes for CASSVQSRSSGNTIYF.

The CDR3 coding sequence is TGTGCCAGTAGTGCATTGGACAGGGGTGGGATGAACACTGAAGCTTTCTTT. It specifies CASSALDRGGMNTEAFF. The gene calls are TRBV19 and TRBJ1-1; 9 bases fit TRBD1. Unmatched junction bases numbered 10, after V lost 5 bases and J lost 0 bases. The CDR3 runs 17 residues. Germline values: CDR1 LNHDA, CDR2 SQIVND (reference sequence).

As concerns this clone: Other DNA sequences within the sample encode an identical CDR3. V gene TRBV5-8 combines with J gene TRBJ2-7; 7 bases map to TRBD2. The CDR3 has 16 amino acids. V gave up 1 base and J gave up 7 bases; unmatched junction bases: 14. Germline values: CDR1 SGHTS, CDR2 YDEGEE. The CDR3 reads CASSLKQTSGIYEQYF. CDR3 bases: TGTGCCAGCAGCTTGAAGCAGACAAGCGGGATATATGAGCAGTACTTC.

The chain's CDR3 is CASSDMGTGELFF. The CDR3 bases are TGTGCCAGCAGTGATATGGGCACCGGGGAGCTGTTTTTT. V is TRBV25-1 and J is TRBJ2-2, with D unclear. Germline CDR1 MGHDK, CDR2 SYGVNS. V lost 3 bases, J lost 4 bases, and 6 bases lay in between. This CDR3 region has 13 residues.

The chain recombines TRBV6-1 with TRBJ2-7; D is perhaps TRBD1 (5 bases). This CDR3 is built from 13 residues. With 8 bases removed from V and 5 bases from J, the gap between germline ends came to 16 bases. Germline assignment: CDR1 MNHNS and CDR2 SASEGT. The CDR3 is CASASPQGHEQYF. The CDR3 nucleotides are TGTGCCAGCGCCAGCCCTCAGGGCCACGAGCAGTACTTC.

This chain connects TRBV6-5 to TRBJ2-3; 7 bases match TRBD2. The CDR3 runs to 15 residues. The J segment lost 2 bases and the V segment lost 8 bases, leaving 10 bases of the junction unmatched. The germline CDR1 and CDR2 sequences are MNHEY and SVGAGI. Here the CDR3 reads CASGSGKMFTDTQYF. CDR3 sequence (DNA): TGTGCCAGCGGAAGCGGGAAAATGTTCACAGATACGCAGTATTTT.

The chain couples TRBV6-5 to TRBJ1-5; 7 bases fit TRBD1. V shed 8 bases and J 0 bases; nucleotides not matched to a gene: 7. Germline V CDR1 and CDR2: MNHEY, SVGAGI. The length of the CDR3 is 15 residues. The chain's CDR3 is CASATGRASNQPQHF. CDR3 DNA sequence: TGTGCCAGCGCGACAGGGCGGGCTAGCAATCAGCCCCAGCATTTT.

V is TRBV5-1 and J is TRBJ2-7; 9 bases are a match to TRBD2. This CDR3 comprises 15 residues. Germline V gene sequence: CDR1 SGHRS, CDR2 YFSETQ. Trimming cost V 4 bases and J 2 bases; bases outside gene matches: 7. The CDR3: CASSTGLAFPYEQYF. For the CDR3, the DNA is TGCGCCAGCAGCACCGGACTAGCGTTCCCCTACGAGCAGTACTTC.

The chain carries TRBV5-1 and TRBJ2-5; no clear D. The last part of the DNA fits TRBJ2-7 better; the J call may be wrong. There are 14 residues in the CDR3. The V gene's germline CDR1 is SGHRS and CDR2 YFSETQ. This CDR3 reads CASSLAAESYEQYF. Here the CDR3 DNA reads TGCGCCAGCAGCTTGGCTGCCGAGTCCTACGAGCAGTACTTC.

The chain joins TRBV29-1 to TRBJ1-1; 7 bases match TRBD1. The CDR3 sequence is 16 residues long. V was clipped by 2 bases and J by 1 base; unmatched bases: 10. The germline gives CDR1 SQVTM, CDR2 ANQGSEA. As DNA, the CDR3 is TGCAGCGTTGAAAGTCGGGACAGAGGGGAGAACACTGAAGCTTTCTTT. Translating gives CSVESRDRGENTEAFF.

The chain is built from TRBV5-4 and TRBJ2-5, with 7 positions matching TRBD1. J was trimmed by 10 bases and V by 0 bases; bases with no gene match: 6. The germline V gene has CDR1 SGHNT and CDR2 YYREEE (reference sequence). The CDR3 length is 13 residues. CDR3 residues: CASSLVGTDSQYF. The CDR3, as DNA: TGTGCCAGCAGCTTGGTAGGGACAGATAGCCAGTACTTC.

This chain links TRBV27 with TRBJ2-4; no definite D call. V was pared by 4 bases and J by 0 bases, with 10 bases between. The CDR3 is made up of 15 amino acids. Looked up from germline, CDR1 is MNHEY and CDR2 is SMNVEV (reference sequence). This CDR3 is CASSSVAVAKNIQYF. The CDR3 nucleotides read TGTGCCAGCAGTTCAGTAGCCGTAGCCAAAAACATTCAGTACTTC.

The V and J genes are TRBV9 and TRBJ2-2, with 8 bases fitting TRBD1. The CDR3 covers 16 residues. Germline V gene lookup returns CDR1 SGDLS and CDR2 YYNGEE. V lost 4 bases to trimming and J lost 4 bases; unmatched junction nucleotides: 9. DNA for the CDR3: TGTGCCAGCAGCCTCGTGACAGGGGTCTCCACCGGGGAGCTGTTTTTT. It encodes CASSLVTGVSTGELFF.

This clone was detected once. This chain uses TRBV4-1 with TRBJ2-5, with 7 bases fitting TRBD2. Matching the DNA end better, TRBJ2-7 makes the J call doubtful. This CDR3 is built from 17 residues. Germline assignment: CDR1 MGHRA and CDR2 YSYEKL. This CDR3 reads CASSPFGRSTPIYEQYF. The CDR3, as DNA: TGCGCCAGCAGCCCATTCGGGAGGTCTACACCCATTTACGAGCAGTACTTC.

CDR3 bases: TGTGCCAGCAGCTTAGATGGTGGGAGTAGGACACCTCACGGGGAGCTGTTTTTT. This translates into CASSLDGGSRTPHGELFF. V usage is TRBV11-3 and J usage is TRBJ2-2, with D perhaps given as TRBD1 or TRBD2 (5 bases each). This CDR3 has 18 residues. V was shortened by 0 bases and J by 7 bases, with 21 bases between the two germline ends. Germline-derived CDR1 and CDR2 are SGHNT and YENEEA.

The chain has TRBV5-1 and TRBJ1-6; a possible D gene is TRBD1 (5 bases). CDR3 length equals 12 residues. V lost 2 bases to trimming and J lost 9 bases, with 6 bases between them. Germline V gene data show CDR1 as SGHRS and CDR2 as YFSETQ. CDR3 region: CASSFGGSPLHF. CDR3 DNA: TGCGCCAGCAGCTTCGGGGGTTCACCCCTCCACTTT. Based on the CDR3 plus reference TRBV5-1 and TRBJ1-6, the full variable domain is KAGVTQTPRYLIKTRGQQVTLSCSPISGHRSVSWYQQTPGQGLQFLFEYFSETQRNKGNFPGRFSGRQFSNSRSEMNVSTLELGDSALYLCASSFGGSPLHFGNGTRLTVT.

The V call is TRBV10-3, the J call TRBJ1-1; 7 bases are shared with TRBD1. The CDR3 consists of 15 residues. After removal of 6 bases from V and 2 bases from J, the junction contained 9 bases not matched to a gene. Germline loops: CDR1 ENHRY, CDR2 SYGVKD. As DNA, the CDR3 is TGTGCCATCAGGGAAACTGACAGGGTAAACACTGAAGCTTTCTTT. Protein sequence: CAIRETDRVNTEAFF.

This chain uses TRBV20-1 with TRBJ1-2; weak D call: TRBD1 (5 bases). V gave up 4 bases and J gave up 6 bases, with 6 bases separating them. CDR1 is DFQATT, CDR2 SNEGSKA, per germline (reference sequence). CDR3 size: 10 residues. CDR3 bases: TGCAGTGCTACAGGGCATGGCTACACCTTC. This sequence encodes CSATGHGYTF.

This sequence joins TRBV28 and TRBJ1-5; D is unresolved. V was shortened by 7 bases and J by 5 bases, with 18 bases between the two germline ends. The CDR3 is made up of 15 amino acids. Per the germline V gene, CDR1 is MDHEN and CDR2 is SYDVKM. Written as DNA, the CDR3 is TGTGCCAGCACCATAGGGTCCGGGCTTGATCAGCCCCAGCATTTT. This gives the protein CASTIGSGLDQPQHF.

V and J are TRBV30 and TRBJ2-3, with 8 nucleotides matching TRBD2. With V trimmed by 0 bases and J by 1 base, 6 bases remained unmatched. Looked up from germline, CDR1 is GTSNPN and CDR2 is SVGIG (reference sequence). This CDR3 contains 16 residues. The CDR3 coding sequence is TGTGCCTGGAGTGTACGCCGAGCGGGGGGCACAGATACGCAGTATTTT. This sequence encodes CAWSVRRAGGTDTQYF.

The chain has TRBV6-5 and TRBJ1-1; D possibly corresponds to TRBD1 (6 bases). CDR1 is MNHEY and CDR2 is SVGAGI in the germline V gene. The CDR3 length is 15 residues. V was shortened by 5 bases and J by 5 bases, with 18 bases between the two germline ends. The CDR3 sequence: CASSPPDRPGTEAFF. The CDR3 DNA reads TGTGCCAGCAGTCCCCCGGACAGACCCGGGACTGAAGCTTTCTTT.

The DNA for the CDR3 is TGTGCCAGCAGGCACGCTACCTACGAGCAGTACTTC. It encodes CASRHATYEQYF. The V call is TRBV6-1, the J call TRBJ2-7; D is unresolved. Trimming removed 6 bases from V and 2 bases from J, with 8 bases in between. Germline lookup yields CDR1 MNHNS and CDR2 SASEGT. The CDR3 has 12 amino acids.

V usage is TRBV7-2 and J usage is TRBJ1-1; D unresolved. This CDR3 has 13 residues. V was trimmed by 2 bases and J by 0 bases, leaving 4 bases between them. Germline V CDR1 and CDR2: SGHTA, FQGNSA. CDR3 nucleotide sequence: TGTGCCAGCAGCTTACAGGTGAACACTGAAGCTTTCTTT. It specifies CASSLQVNTEAFF.

The chain recombines TRBV18 with TRBJ2-7, with 9 bases lining up with TRBD2. The germline gives CDR1 KGHSH, CDR2 LQKENI. V lost 2 bases to trimming and J lost 0 bases; unmatched junction nucleotides: 2. The CDR3 loop spans 15 amino acids. The CDR3 sequence is CASSPVSGSSYEQYF. In nucleotides, the CDR3 is TGTGCCAGCTCACCAGTTAGCGGGAGCTCCTACGAGCAGTACTTC.

V and J are TRBV19 and TRBJ2-1, with D perhaps given as TRBD1 or TRBD2 (5 bases each). The CDR3 runs to 12 residues. Germline lookup yields CDR1 LNHDA and CDR2 SQIVND (reference sequence). V gave up 6 bases and J gave up 14 bases, with 17 bases separating them. The CDR3 spells CASSGAWGLEFF. CDR3 in DNA: TGTGCCAGTAGCGGGGCGTGGGGTTTGGAGTTCTTC.

The chain combines TRBV27 with TRBJ1-4; D unclear. V lost 6 bases and J lost 8, with 22 bases in between. This CDR3 comprises 16 residues. The germline V gene has CDR1 MNHEY and CDR2 SMNVEV (reference sequence). The CDR3 reads CASSPSPPVPLEKLFF. As DNA, the CDR3 is TGTGCCAGCAGCCCATCCCCGCCCGTTCCCCTGGAAAAACTGTTTTTT.

The chain combines TRBV27 with TRBJ2-1; TRBD1 agrees at 9 bases. Germline CDR1 is MNHEY and CDR2 is SMNVEV (reference sequence). V dropped 6 bases and J dropped 4; count of bases not matched to a gene: 7. The CDR3 runs 15 residues. The CDR3 loop reads CASSSTGGLYNEQFF. The CDR3 bases are TGTGCCAGCAGCTCAACAGGGGGCCTTTACAATGAGCAGTTCTTC.